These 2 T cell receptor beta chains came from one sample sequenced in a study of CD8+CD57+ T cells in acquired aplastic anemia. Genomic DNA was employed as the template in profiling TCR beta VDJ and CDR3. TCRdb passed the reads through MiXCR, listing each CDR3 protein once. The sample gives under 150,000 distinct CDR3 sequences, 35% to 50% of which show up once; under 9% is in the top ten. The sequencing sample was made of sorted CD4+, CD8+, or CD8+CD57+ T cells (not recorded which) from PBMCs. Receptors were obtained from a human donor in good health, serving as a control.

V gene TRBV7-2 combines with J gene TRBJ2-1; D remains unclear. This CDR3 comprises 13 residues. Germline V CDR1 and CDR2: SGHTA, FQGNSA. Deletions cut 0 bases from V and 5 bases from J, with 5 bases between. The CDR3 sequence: CASSLAANNEQFF. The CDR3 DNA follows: TGTGCCAGCAGCTTAGCAGCAAACAATGAGCAGTTCTTC.

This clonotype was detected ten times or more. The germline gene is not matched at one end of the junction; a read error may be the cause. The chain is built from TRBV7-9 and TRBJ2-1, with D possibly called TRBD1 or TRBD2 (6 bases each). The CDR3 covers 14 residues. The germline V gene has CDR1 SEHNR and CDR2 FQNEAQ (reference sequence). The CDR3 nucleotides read TGTACCAGCAGCTTAGCGTCGGGGGCAAATGAGCAGTTCTTC. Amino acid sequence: CTSSLASGANEQFF. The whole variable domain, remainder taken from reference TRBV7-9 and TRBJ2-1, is DTGVSQNPRHKITKRGQNVTFRCDPISEHNRLYWYRQTLGQGPEFLTYFQNEAQLEKSRLLSDRFSAERPKGSFSTLEIQRTEQGDSAMYLCTSSLASGANEQFFGPGTRLTVL.